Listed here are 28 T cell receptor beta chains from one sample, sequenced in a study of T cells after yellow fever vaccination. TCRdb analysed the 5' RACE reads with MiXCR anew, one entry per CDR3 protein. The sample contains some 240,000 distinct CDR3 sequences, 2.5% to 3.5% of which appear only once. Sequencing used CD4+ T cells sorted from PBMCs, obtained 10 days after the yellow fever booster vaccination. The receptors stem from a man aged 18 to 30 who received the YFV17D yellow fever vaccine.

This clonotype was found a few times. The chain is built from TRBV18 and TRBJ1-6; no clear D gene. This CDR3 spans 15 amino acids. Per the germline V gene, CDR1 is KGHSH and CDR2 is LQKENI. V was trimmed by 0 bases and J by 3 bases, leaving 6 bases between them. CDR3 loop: CASSPPGDYNSPLHF. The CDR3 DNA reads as TGTGCCAGCTCACCACCTGGGGACTATAATTCACCCCTCCACTTT.

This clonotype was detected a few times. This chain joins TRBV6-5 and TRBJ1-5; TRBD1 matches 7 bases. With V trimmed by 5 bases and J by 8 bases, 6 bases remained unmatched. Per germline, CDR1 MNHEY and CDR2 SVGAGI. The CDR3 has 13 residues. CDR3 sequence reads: CASSAQGYKPQHF. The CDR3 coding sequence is TGTGCCAGCAGTGCACAGGGGTATAAGCCCCAGCATTTT.

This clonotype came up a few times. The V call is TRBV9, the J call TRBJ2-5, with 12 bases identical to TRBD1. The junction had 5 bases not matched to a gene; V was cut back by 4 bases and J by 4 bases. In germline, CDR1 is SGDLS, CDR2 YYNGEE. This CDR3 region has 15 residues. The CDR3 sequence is CASSFRDRGRETQYF. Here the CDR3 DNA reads TGTGCCAGCAGCTTTCGGGACAGGGGGCGAGAGACCCAGTACTTC.

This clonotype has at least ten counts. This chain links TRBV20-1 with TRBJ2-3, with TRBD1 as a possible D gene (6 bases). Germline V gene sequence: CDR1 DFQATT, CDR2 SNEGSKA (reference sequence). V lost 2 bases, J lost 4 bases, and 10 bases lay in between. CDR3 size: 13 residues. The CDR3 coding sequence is TGCAGTGCTAGATATTCAGGGGCAGATACGCAGTATTTT. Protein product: CSARYSGADTQYF.

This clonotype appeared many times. The CDR3 coding sequence is TGTGCCAGCAGCTTGGCGACAGGGGGGAGTTACAATGAGCAGTTCTTC. This sequence encodes CASSLATGGSYNEQFF. The chain carries TRBV5-4 and TRBJ2-1; 9 bases align to TRBD1. Germline CDR1 SGHNT, CDR2 YYREEE (reference sequence). With 0 bases clipped from V and 4 bases from J, the junction kept 5 bases outside the gene matches. The CDR3 has 16 residues.

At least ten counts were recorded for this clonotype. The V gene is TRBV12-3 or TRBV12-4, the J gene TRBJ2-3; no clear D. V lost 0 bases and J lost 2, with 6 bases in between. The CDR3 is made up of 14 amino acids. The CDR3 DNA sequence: TGTGCCAGCAGTTTAGCGTCTCTCACAGATACGCAGTATTTT. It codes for CASSLASLTDTQYF.

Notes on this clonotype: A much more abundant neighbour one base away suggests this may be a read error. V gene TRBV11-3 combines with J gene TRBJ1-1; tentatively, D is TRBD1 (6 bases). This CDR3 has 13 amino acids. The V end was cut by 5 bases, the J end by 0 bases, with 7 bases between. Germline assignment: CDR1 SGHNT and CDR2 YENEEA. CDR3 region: CASSPGVNTEAFF. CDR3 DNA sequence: TGTGCCAGCAGCCCAGGGGTGAACACTGAAGCTTTCTTT. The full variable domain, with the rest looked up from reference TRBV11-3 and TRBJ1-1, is EAGVVQSPRYKIIEKKQPVAFWCNPISGHNTLYWYLQNLGQGPELLIRYENEEAVDDSQLPKDRFSAERLKGVDSTLKIQPAELGDSAVYLCASSPGVNTEAFFGQGTRLTVV.

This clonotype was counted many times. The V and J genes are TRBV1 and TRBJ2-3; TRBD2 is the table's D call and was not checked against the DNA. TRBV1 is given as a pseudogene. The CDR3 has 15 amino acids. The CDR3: CTSSPLPGLKDTQYF. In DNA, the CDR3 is TGCACCAGCAGCCCTTTACCGGGACTAAAAGATACGCAGTATTTT.

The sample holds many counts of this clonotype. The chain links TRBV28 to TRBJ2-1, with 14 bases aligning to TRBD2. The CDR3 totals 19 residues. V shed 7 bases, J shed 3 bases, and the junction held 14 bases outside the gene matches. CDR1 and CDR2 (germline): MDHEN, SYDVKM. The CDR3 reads CASTLTWGLAGENYNEQFF. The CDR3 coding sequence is TGTGCCAGCACCCTAACGTGGGGACTAGCGGGGGAAAACTACAATGAGCAGTTCTTC. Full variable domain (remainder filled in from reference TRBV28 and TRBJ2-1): DVKVTQSSRYLVKRTGEKVFLECVQDMDHENMFWYRQDPGLGLRLIYFSYDVKMKEKGDIPEGYSVSREKKERFSLILESASTNQTSMYLCASTLTWGLAGENYNEQFFGPGTRLTVL.

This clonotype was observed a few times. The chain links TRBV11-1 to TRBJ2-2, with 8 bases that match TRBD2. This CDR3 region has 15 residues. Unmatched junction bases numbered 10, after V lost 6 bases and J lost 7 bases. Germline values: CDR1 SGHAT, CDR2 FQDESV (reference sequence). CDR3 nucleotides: TGTGCCAGCAGGCTCGGGGGGGCCGGGGACGGGGAGCTGTTTTTT. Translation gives CASRLGGAGDGELFF.

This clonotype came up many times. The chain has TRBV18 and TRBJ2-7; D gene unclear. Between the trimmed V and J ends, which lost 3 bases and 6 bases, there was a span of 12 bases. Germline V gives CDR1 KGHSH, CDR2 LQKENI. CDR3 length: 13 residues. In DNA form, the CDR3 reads TGTGCCAGCTCACCCACCCCACTCGGCGAGCAGTACGTC. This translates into CASSPTPLGEQYV.

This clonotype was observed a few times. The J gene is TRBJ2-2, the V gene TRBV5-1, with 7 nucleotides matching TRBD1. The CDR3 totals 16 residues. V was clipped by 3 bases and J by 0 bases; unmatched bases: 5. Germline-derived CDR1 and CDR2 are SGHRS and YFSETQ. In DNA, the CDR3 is TGCGCCAGCAGCTACACGGACAGGACGAACACCGGGGAGCTGTTTTTT. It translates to CASSYTDRTNTGELFF.

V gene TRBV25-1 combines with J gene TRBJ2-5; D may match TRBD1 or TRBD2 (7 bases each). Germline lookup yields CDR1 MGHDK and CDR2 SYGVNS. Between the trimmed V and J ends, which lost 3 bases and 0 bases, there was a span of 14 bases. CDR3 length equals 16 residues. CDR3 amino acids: CASSDLGGTDQETQYF. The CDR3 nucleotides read TGTGCCAGCAGTGACCTCGGGGGGACAGACCAAGAGACCCAGTACTTC. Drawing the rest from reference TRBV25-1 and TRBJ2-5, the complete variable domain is EADIYQTPRYLVIGTGKKITLECSQTMGHDKMYWYQQDPGMELHLIHYSYGVNSTEKGDLSSESTVSRIRTEHFPLTLESARPSHTSQYLCASSDLGGTDQETQYFGPGTRLLVL.

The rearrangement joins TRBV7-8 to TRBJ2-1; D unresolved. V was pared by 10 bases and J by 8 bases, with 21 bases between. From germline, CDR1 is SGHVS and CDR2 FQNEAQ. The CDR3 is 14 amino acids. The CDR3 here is CAICAGDWYYEQFF. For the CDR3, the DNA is TGTGCCATCTGCGCTGGAGACTGGTACTATGAGCAGTTCTTC.

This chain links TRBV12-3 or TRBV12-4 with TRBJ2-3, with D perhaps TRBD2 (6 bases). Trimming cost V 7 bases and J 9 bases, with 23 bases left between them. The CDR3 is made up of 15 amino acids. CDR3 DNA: TGTGCCAGCATTCTTGGGACTCCGCTAAGGGGAACGCAGTATTTT. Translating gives CASILGTPLRGTQYF.

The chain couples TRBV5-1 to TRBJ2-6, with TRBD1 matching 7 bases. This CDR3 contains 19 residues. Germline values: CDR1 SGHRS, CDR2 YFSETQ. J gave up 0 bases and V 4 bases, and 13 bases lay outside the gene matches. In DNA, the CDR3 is TGCGCCAGCAGCCGGACGACAGGGCCAACGCACTCTGGGGCCAACGTCCTGACTTTC. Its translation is CASSRTTGPTHSGANVLTF.

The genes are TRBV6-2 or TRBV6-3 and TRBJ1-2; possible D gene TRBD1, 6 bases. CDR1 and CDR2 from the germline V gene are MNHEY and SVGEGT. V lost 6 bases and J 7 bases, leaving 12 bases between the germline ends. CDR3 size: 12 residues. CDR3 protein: CASRTGVIGYTF. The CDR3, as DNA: TGTGCCAGCAGGACAGGAGTTATTGGCTACACCTTC.

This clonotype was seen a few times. CDR3 sequence (DNA): TGTGCCAGCAGCTCGAAGGACAGGTTTCGGCAGTACTTC. Protein: CASSSKDRFRQYF. The V and J genes are TRBV7-3 and TRBJ2-7; 7 bases are shared with TRBD1. CDR1 is SGHTA, CDR2 FQGTGA, per germline. This CDR3 is built from 13 residues. Trimming at V came to 4 bases and at J to 9 bases, leaving 9 bases not matched to a gene.

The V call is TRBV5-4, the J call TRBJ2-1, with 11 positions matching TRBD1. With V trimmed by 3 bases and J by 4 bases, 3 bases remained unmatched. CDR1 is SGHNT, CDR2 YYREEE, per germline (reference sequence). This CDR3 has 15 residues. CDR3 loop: CASSSGDRGYNEQFF. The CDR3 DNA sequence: TGTGCCAGCAGCTCGGGGGACAGGGGGTACAATGAGCAGTTCTTC.

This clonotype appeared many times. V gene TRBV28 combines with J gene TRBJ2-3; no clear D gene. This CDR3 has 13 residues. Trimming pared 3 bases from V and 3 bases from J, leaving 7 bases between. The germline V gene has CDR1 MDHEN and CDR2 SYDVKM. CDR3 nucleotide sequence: TGTGCCAGCAGTTTGGGGTTAACAGATACGCAGTATTTT. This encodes CASSLGLTDTQYF.

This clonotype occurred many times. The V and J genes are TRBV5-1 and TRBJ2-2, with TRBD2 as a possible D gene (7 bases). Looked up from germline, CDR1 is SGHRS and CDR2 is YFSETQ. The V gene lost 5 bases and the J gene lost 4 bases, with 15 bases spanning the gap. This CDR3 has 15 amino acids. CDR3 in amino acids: CASRFGGRRTGELFF. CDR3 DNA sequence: TGCGCCAGCAGGTTCGGGGGGCGGCGCACCGGGGAGCTGTTTTTT.

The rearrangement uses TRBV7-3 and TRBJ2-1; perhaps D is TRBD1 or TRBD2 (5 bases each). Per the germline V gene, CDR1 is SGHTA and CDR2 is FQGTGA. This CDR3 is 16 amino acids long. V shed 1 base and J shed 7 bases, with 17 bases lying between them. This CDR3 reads CASSLRFGTTENEQFF. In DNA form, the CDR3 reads TGTGCCAGCAGCTTAAGGTTCGGGACGACGGAGAATGAGCAGTTCTTC.

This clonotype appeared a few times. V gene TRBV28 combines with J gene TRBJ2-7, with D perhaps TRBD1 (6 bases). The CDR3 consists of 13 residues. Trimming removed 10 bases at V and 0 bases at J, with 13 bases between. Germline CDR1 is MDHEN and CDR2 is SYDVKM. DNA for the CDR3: TGTGCCACCCGAGACAGGAGCTCCTACGAGCAGTACGTC. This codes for CATRDRSSYEQYV.

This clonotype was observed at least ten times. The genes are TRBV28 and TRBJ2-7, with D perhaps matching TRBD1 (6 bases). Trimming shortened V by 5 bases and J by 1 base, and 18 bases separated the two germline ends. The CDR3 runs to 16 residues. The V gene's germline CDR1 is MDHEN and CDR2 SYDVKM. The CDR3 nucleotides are TGTGCCAGCAGTCCCACCGGGACAAGGGGGTCCTACGAGCAGTACGTC. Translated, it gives CASSPTGTRGSYEQYV.

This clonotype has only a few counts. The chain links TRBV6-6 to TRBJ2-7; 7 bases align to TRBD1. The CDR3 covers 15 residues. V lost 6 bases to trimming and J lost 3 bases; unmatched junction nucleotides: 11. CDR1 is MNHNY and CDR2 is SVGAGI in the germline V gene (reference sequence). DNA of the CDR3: TGTGCCAGCAGGCTCGACAGGGAAGGTGACTACGAGCAGTACGTC. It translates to CASRLDREGDYEQYV.

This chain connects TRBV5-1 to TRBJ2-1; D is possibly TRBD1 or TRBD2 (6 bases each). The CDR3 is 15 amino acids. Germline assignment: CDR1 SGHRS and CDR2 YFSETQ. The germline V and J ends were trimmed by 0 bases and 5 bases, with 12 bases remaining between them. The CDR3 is CASSLDGGLDNEQFF. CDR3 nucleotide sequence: TGCGCCAGCAGCTTGGACGGGGGCTTAGACAATGAGCAGTTCTTC.

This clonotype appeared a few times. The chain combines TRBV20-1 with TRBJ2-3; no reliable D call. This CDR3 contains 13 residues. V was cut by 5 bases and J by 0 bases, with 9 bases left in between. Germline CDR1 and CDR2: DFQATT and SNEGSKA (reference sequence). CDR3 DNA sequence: TGCAGTGCTCAGATCACTAGCACAGATACGCAGTATTTT. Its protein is CSAQITSTDTQYF.

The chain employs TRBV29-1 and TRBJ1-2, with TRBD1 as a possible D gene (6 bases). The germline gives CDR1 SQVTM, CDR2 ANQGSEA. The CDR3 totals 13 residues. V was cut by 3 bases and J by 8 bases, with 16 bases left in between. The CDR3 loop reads CSVDTAGARGYTF. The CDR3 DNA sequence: TGCAGCGTTGATACAGCAGGGGCTCGGGGCTACACCTTC.